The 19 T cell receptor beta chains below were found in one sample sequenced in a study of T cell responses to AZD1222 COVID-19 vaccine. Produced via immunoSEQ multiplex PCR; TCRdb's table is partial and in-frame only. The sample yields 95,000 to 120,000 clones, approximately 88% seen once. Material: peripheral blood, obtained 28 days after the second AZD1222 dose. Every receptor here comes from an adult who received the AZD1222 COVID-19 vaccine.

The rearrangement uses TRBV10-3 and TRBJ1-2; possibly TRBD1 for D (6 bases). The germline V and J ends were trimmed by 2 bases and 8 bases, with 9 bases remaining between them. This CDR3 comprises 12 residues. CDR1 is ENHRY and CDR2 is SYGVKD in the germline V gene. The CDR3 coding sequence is TGTGCCATCAGTGAGACAGGGCAGGGCTACACCTTC. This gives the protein CAISETGQGYTF.

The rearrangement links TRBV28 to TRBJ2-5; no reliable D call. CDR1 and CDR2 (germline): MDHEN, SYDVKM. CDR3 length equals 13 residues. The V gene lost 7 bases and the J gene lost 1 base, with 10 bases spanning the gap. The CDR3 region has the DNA TGTGCCAGCACCCCGTATGTCCAAGAGACCCAGTACTTC. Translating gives CASTPYVQETQYF.

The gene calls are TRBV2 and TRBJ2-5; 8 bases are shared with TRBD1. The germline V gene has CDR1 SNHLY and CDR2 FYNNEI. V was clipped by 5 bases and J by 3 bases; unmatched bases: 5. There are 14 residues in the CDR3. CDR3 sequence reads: CASSFQGAEETQYF. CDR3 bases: TGTGCCAGCAGTTTTCAGGGGGCTGAAGAGACCCAGTACTTC.

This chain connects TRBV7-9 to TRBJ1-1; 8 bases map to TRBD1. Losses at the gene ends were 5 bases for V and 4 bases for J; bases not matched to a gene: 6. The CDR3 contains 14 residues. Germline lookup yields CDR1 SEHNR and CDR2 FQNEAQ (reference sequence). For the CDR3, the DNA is TGTGCCAGCAGCCTTTACAGGGGGACCACTGAAGCTTTCTTT. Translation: CASSLYRGTTEAFF.

In nucleotides, the CDR3 is TGTGCCAGCAGCTTGGGCAGGCCCGCGAATGAAAAACTGTTTTTT. It codes for CASSLGRPANEKLFF. The chain uses TRBV5-6 and TRBJ1-4; D gene uncertain. Trimming removed 0 bases from V and 5 bases from J, with 11 bases in between. The CDR3 runs 15 residues. Germline assignment: CDR1 SGHDT and CDR2 YYEEEE.

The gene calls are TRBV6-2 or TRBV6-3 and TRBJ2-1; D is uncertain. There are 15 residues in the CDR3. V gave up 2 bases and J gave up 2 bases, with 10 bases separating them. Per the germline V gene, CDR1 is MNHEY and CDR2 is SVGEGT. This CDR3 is CASSYGSVAYNEQFF. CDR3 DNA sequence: TGTGCCAGCAGTTACGGCTCGGTAGCCTACAATGAGCAGTTCTTC.

CDR3 amino acids: CASSAYGGWETQYF. The CDR3 DNA reads TGTGCCAGCAGCGCCTACGGGGGTTGGGAGACCCAGTACTTC. The J gene is TRBJ2-5, the V gene TRBV9; possible D gene TRBD2, 6 bases. V lost 3 bases to trimming and J lost 5 bases, with 14 bases between them. The CDR3 is 14 residues long. CDR1 is SGDLS and CDR2 is YYNGEE in the germline V gene.

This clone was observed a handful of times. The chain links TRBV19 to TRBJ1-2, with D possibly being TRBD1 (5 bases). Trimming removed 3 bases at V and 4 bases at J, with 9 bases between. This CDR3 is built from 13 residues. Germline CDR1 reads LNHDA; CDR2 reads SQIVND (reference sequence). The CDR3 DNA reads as TGTGCCAGTAGTATTGGGGGATTCTATGGCTACACCTTC. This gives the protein CASSIGGFYGYTF.

The CDR3 DNA follows: TGTGCCAGCTCACCGGGCCTCACAGATACGCAGTATTTT. Its protein product is CASSPGLTDTQYF. This rearrangement joins TRBV18 to TRBJ2-3; D unclear. Trimming removed 3 bases at V and 2 bases at J, with 6 bases between. The germline V gene has CDR1 KGHSH and CDR2 LQKENI. This CDR3 has 13 amino acids.

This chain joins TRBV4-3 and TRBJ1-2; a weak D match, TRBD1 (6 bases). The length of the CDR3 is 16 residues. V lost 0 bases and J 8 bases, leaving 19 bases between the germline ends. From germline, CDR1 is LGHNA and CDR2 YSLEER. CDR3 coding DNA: TGCGCCAGCAGCCAAGACGGGGGGGCGGGAGCAAGCGGCTACACCTTC. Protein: CASSQDGGAGASGYTF.

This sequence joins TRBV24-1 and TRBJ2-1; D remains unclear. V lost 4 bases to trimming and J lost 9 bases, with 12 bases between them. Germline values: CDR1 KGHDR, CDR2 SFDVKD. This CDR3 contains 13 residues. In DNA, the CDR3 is TGTGCCACCAGTGACTCGTCTGTGGCTGAGCAGTTCTTC. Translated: CATSDSSVAEQFF.

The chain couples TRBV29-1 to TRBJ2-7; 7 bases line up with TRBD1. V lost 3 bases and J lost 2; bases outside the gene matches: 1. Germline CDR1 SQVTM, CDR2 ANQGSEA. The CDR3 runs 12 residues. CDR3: CSVEGTAYEQYF. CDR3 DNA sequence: TGCAGCGTTGAGGGGACAGCCTACGAGCAGTACTTC.

The CDR3 DNA reads as TGTGCCAGCAGTTTATTCGGATTGGGGGCAGGGAAACAAGAGACCCAGTACTTC. It translates to CASSLFGLGAGKQETQYF. V usage is TRBV27 and J usage is TRBJ2-5; D is perhaps TRBD1 (6 bases). CDR1 is MNHEY, CDR2 SMNVEV, per germline (reference sequence). Trimming pared 1 base from V and 2 bases from J, leaving 20 bases between. The length of the CDR3 is 18 residues.

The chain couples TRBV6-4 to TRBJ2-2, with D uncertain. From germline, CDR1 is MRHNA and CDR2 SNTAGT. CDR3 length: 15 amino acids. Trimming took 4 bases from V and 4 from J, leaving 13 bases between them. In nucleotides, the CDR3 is TGTGCCAGCAGTGCCACCGCTTCTACCACCGGGGAGCTGTTTTTT. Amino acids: CASSATASTTGELFF.

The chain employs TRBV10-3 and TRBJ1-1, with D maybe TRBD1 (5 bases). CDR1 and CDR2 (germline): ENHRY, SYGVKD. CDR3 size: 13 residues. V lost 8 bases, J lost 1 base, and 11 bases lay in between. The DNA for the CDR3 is TGTGCCATCGGGGGACGAGAGAACACTGAAGCTTTCTTT. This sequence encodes CAIGGRENTEAFF.

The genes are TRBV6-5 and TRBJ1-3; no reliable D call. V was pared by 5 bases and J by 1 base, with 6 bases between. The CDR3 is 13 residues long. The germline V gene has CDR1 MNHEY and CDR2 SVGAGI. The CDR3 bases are TGTGCCAGCAGTCGAGGGTCTGGAAACACCATATATTTT. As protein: CASSRGSGNTIYF.

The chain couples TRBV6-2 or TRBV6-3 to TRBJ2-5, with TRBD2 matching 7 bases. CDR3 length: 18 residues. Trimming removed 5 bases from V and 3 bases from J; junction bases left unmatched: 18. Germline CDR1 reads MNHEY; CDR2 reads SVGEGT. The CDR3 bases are TGTGCCAGCAGTGCCAATAGGCCCGGACTAGTTGGGGAAGAGACCCAGTACTTC. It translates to CASSANRPGLVGEETQYF.

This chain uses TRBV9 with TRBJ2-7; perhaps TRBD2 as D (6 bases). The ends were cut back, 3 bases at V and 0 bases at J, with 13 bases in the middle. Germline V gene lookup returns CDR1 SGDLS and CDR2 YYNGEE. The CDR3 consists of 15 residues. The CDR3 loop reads CASSESGYSSYEQYF. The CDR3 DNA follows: TGTGCCAGCAGCGAAAGCGGGTATAGCTCCTACGAGCAGTACTTC.

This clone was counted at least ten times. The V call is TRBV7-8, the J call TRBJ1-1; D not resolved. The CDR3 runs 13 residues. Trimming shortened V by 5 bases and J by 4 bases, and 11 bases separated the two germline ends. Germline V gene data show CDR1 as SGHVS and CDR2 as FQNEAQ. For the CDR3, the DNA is TGTGCCAGCAGCCTCAGACGGAGCACTGAAGCTTTCTTT. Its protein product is CASSLRRSTEAFF.